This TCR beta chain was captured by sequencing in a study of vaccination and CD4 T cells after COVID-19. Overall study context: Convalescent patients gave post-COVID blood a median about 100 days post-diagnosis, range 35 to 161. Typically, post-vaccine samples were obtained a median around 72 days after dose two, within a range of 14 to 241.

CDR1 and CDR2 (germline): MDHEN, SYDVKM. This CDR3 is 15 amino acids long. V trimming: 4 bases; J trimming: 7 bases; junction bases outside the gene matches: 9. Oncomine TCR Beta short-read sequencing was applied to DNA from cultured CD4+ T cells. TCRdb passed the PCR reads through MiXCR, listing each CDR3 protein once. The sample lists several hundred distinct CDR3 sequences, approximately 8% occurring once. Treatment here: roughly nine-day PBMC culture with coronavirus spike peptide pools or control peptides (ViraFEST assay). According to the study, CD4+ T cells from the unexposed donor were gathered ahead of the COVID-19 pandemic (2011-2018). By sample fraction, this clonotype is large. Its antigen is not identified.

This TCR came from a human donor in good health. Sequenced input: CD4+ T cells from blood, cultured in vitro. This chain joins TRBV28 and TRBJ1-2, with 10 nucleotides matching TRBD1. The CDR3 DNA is TGTGCCAGCAGTTCTCCGGGACAGGGGAGATCTGGCTACACCTTC. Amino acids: CASSSPGQGRSGYTF.